Following are 12 T cell receptor beta chains from one sample sequenced in a study of identical twins. TCRdb redid the calling of the 5' RACE reads with MiXCR, one entry per CDR3 protein. There are 450,000 or so distinct CDR3 sequences in the sample; over 12% occur only once, and more than 0.5% lies in the top ten. These data were also reused for a study on yellow fever vaccine responses in identical twins.

Source material: CD4+ T cells sorted from blood. These receptors were obtained from a woman younger than 35 in good health.

V and J are TRBV6-1 and TRBJ1-2; 11 bases align to TRBD1. The germline V gene encodes CDR1 MNHNS and CDR2 SASEGT. The CDR3 runs to 14 residues. V trimming: 7 bases; J trimming: 8 bases; junction bases outside the gene matches: 9. CDR3 residues: CASTRGQGADGYTF. CDR3 nucleotides: TGTGCCAGCACCCGAGGACAGGGGGCGGACGGCTACACCTTC.

This clonotype was found a few times. The chain joins TRBV28 to TRBJ2-5; the D is unclear. Germline V gives CDR1 MDHEN, CDR2 SYDVKM. Trimming took 2 bases from V and 5 from J, leaving 6 bases between them. This CDR3 spans 12 amino acids. CDR3 residues: CASSLGHETQYF. The CDR3 region has the DNA TGTGCCAGCAGTTTAGGGCACGAGACCCAGTACTTC.

This chain links TRBV4-1 with TRBJ2-1; D unclear. Germline CDR1 reads MGHRA; CDR2 reads YSYEKL. This CDR3 comprises 12 residues. With 3 bases removed from V and 8 bases from J, the gap between germline ends came to 8 bases. As DNA, the CDR3 is TGCGCCAGCAGCCATATATTCGATGAGCAGTTCTTC. It yields the protein CASSHIFDEQFF.

This chain connects TRBV20-1 to TRBJ2-7; TRBD1 or TRBD2 may be the D gene (6 bases each). V shed 2 bases and J shed 6 bases, with 20 bases lying between them. This CDR3 contains 15 residues. Germline lookup yields CDR1 DFQATT and CDR2 SNEGSKA (reference sequence). In DNA, the CDR3 is TGCAGTGCTAGACAGGCGGGACAAGTTAACGGCGAGCAGTACTTC. It specifies CSARQAGQVNGEQYF.

The rearrangement uses TRBV20-1 and TRBJ2-1, with 7 bases matching TRBD2. This CDR3 has 16 residues. The ends lost 3 bases at V and 1 base at J; junction bases unmatched: 9. In germline, CDR1 is DFQATT, CDR2 SNEGSKA (reference sequence). As DNA, the CDR3 is TGCAGTGCTAGGGTCCCTAGCGGTCGATCCTACAATGAGCAGTTCTTC. As protein: CSARVPSGRSYNEQFF.

V gene TRBV15 combines with J gene TRBJ1-4, with a weak D call TRBD1 (5 bases). The CDR3 spans 13 residues. The germline V and J ends were trimmed by 8 bases and 3 bases, with 10 bases remaining between them. Germline CDR1 LNHNV, CDR2 YYDKDF (reference sequence). CDR3 bases: TGTGCCACCGCTGGACAAGCTAATGAAAAACTGTTTTTT. Translation gives CATAGQANEKLFF.

The chain joins TRBV6-2 or TRBV6-3 to TRBJ2-5; no firm D call. The V and J ends lost 5 bases and 0 bases respectively, with 10 bases between them. The CDR3 runs 14 residues. Per the germline V gene, CDR1 is MNHEY and CDR2 is SVGEGT. The DNA for the CDR3 is TGTGCCAGCAGTAAACGTAGGGACCAAGAGACCCAGTACTTC. Translated, it gives CASSKRRDQETQYF.

This clonotype was found a few times. V usage is TRBV7-2 and J usage is TRBJ2-7; 7 nucleotides match TRBD1. Unmatched junction bases numbered 6, after V lost 5 bases and J lost 2 bases. Germline V CDR1 and CDR2: SGHTA, FQGNSA. The CDR3 has 14 amino acids. CDR3 nucleotides: TGTGCCAGCAGCCCCCGACAGGGTCCCTACGAGCAGTACTTC. This translates into CASSPRQGPYEQYF.

The V call is TRBV5-1, the J call TRBJ1-4, with D hard to call. From germline, CDR1 is SGHRS and CDR2 YFSETQ. This CDR3 contains 15 residues. Trimming took off 5 bases at V and 6 bases at J, with 17 bases between the two ends. The CDR3 sequence is CASRPDGLRDEKLFF. In nucleotides, the CDR3 is TGCGCCAGCAGACCGGACGGTCTAAGGGATGAAAAACTGTTTTTT.

A few counts support this clonotype. The rearrangement links TRBV15 to TRBJ2-7; D perhaps matches TRBD2 (5 bases). This CDR3 spans 12 amino acids. The ends were cut back, 4 bases at V and 4 bases at J, with 8 bases in the middle. Germline CDR1 and CDR2: LNHNV and YYDKDF (reference sequence). CDR3 coding DNA: TGTGCCACCAGCATAGCGCAGTACGAGCAGTACTTC. Its translation: CATSIAQYEQYF.

This clonotype came up a few times. J is TRBJ2-7 and V is TRBV5-1; perhaps TRBD1 as D (5 bases). The V gene's germline CDR1 is SGHRS and CDR2 YFSETQ. The CDR3 totals 15 residues. V shed 4 bases and J shed 0 bases, with 14 bases lying between them. The CDR3 DNA sequence: TGCGCCAGCAGCCGACAAGGGGAAAGCTCCTACGAGCAGTACTTC. Translating gives CASSRQGESSYEQYF.

In its sample, this clonotype was seen a few times. The gene calls are TRBV2 and TRBJ2-7; a weak D match, TRBD1 (5 bases). This CDR3 is 15 amino acids long. The V end lost 1 base, the J end lost 1 base, and 11 bases lay between the germline ends. Germline CDR1 is SNHLY and CDR2 is FYNNEI. The CDR3 loop is CASSEGQSLSYEQYF. The CDR3 DNA reads TGTGCCAGCAGTGAAGGACAGTCACTATCCTACGAGCAGTACTTC.